This TCR beta chain came from a study of blood T cell repertoires in COVID-19. Generated by immunoSEQ multiplex PCR, the TCRdb table keeps only in-frame clones and is missing some. Of 250,000 or so clones listed, 89% are singletons. This CDR3 contains 15 residues. V dropped 0 bases and J dropped 5 bases, with 13 bases sitting between them. Germline assignment: CDR1 MNHEY and CDR2 SVGAGI. This receptor was taken from a woman aged 35 to 49 who had recovered from COVID-19. Sequenced input: peripheral blood. This chain uses TRBV6-5 with TRBJ2-5; maybe TRBD1 (6 bases). In DNA form, the CDR3 reads TGTGCCAGCAGTTACTCGGCGACAGGACGGGAGACCCAGTACTTC. This sequence encodes CASSYSATGRETQYF.